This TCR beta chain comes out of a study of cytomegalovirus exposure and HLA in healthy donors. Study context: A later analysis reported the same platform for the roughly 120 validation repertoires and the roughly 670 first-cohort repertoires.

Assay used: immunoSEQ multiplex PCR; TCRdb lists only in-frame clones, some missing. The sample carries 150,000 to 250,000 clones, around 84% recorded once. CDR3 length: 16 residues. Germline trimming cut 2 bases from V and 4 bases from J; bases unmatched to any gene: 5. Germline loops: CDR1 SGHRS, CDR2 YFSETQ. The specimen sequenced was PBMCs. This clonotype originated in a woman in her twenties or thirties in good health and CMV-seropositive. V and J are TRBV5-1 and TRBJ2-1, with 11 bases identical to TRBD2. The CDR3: CASSLLGLAAYNEQFF. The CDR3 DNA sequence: TGCGCCAGCAGCTTATTGGGACTAGCGGCGTACAATGAGCAGTTCTTC.